This T cell receptor (beta chain) was captured by sequencing in a study of blood T cell repertoires in COVID-19. Overall study: Sources were T cells, B-cell-depleted T cells, or PBMCs; the material itself was cDNA or gDNA.

The V gene's germline CDR1 is SGHTA and CDR2 FQGNSA. Trimming removed 5 bases at V and 6 bases at J, with 17 bases between. There are 15 residues in the CDR3. Each participant's cohort was designated according to participant-reported clinical history. In the source study's methods: Amplification of reference gene primers provided the estimated nucleated cell counts. Measured with immunoSEQ multiplex PCR; TCRdb has only the in-frame clones, and not every one. The DNA was the basis for D and trimming; V, J and clone size are from that table. This table holds some 50,000 clones, about 88% found once. This sequence was found in a woman between 50 and 59 years old who had recovered from COVID-19. The chain links TRBV7-2 to TRBJ2-1; weak D call: TRBD2 (6 bases). Sequenced: PBMCs or T cells enriched from blood (not recorded which). CDR3 in amino acids: CASSPHGSWGNEQFF. In DNA, the CDR3 is TGTGCCAGCAGCCCACACGGGAGTTGGGGCAATGAGCAGTTCTTC.